The 10 T cell receptor beta chains listed next were all sequenced from one sample in a study of neurological immune-mediated disorders. MiXCR, run by TCRdb on the 5' RACE reads, gives a single entry per CDR3 protein. The sample has about 59,000 distinct CDR3 sequences, 24% seen once. The sample's time point: technical triplicate 2. The sample comprised PBMCs. The receptors come from a man between 60 and 75 years old with HTLV-1-associated myelopathy (HAM/TSP).

The rearrangement uses TRBV12-3 or TRBV12-4 and TRBJ2-7; D is possibly TRBD1 or TRBD2 (5 bases each). V was clipped by 3 bases and J by 7 bases, with 7 bases between them. The CDR3 spans 11 residues. CDR3 amino acids: CASSFGTEQYF. CDR3 nucleotides: TGTGCCAGCAGTTTTGGGACGGAGCAGTACTTC.

This clonotype has a count of ten or more. This chain uses TRBV20-1 with TRBJ2-1; a possible D gene is TRBD2 (5 bases). Germline-derived CDR1 and CDR2 are DFQATT and SNEGSKA (reference sequence). The V end lost 3 bases, the J end lost 4 bases, and 10 bases lay between the germline ends. The CDR3 sequence is 13 residues long. CDR3 loop: CSASLAAYNEQFF. The CDR3 DNA reads TGCAGTGCTAGCCTAGCAGCGTACAATGAGCAGTTCTTC.

This clonotype was counted ten times or more. This chain uses TRBV29-1 with TRBJ2-7; tentative D call: TRBD1 (8 bases). Trimming took 6 bases from V and 3 from J, leaving 15 bases between them. This CDR3 region has 13 residues. Germline values: CDR1 SQVTM, CDR2 ANQGSEA. The chain's CDR3 is CSVGQGGVYEQYF. For the CDR3, the DNA is TGCAGCGTCGGACAGGGAGGGGTCTACGAGCAGTACTTC.

On this clonotype itself: Compared with germline, one end of the junction differs, possibly owing to a read error. The chain combines TRBV10-3 with TRBJ2-4, with TRBD2 matching over 8 bases. Germline CDR1 is ENHRY and CDR2 is SYGVKD. The CDR3 has 16 residues. CDR3 sequence: CAISPGAGLAKKIQYF. In nucleotides, the CDR3 is TGCGCCATCAGTCCTGGGGCCGGACTAGCCAAAAAGATTCAGTACTTC.

The table lists this clonotype with many counts. The rearrangement uses TRBV6-1 and TRBJ2-4, with D tentatively TRBD2 (6 bases). CDR3 length: 17 amino acids. V was trimmed by 2 bases and J by 0 bases, leaving 14 bases between them. Germline V CDR1 and CDR2: MNHNS, SASEGT. The CDR3 loop reads CASSELGASAAKNIQYF. CDR3 sequence (DNA): TGTGCCAGCAGTGAATTAGGGGCTAGCGCAGCCAAAAACATTCAGTACTTC.

This chain connects TRBV7-2 to TRBJ2-2; D not certain. Germline CDR1 is SGHTA and CDR2 is FQGNSA. Trimming took off 2 bases at V and 6 bases at J, with 7 bases between the two ends. This CDR3 is built from 13 residues. In DNA form, the CDR3 reads TGTGCCAGCAGCTTACGGAGACCCGGGGAGCTGTTTTTT. Translated, it gives CASSLRRPGELFF. The full variable domain, with the rest looked up from reference TRBV7-2 and TRBJ2-2, is GAGVSQSPSNKVTEKGKDVELRCDPISGHTALYWYRQSLGQGLEFLIYFQGNSAPDKSGLPSDRFSAERTGGSVSTLTIQRTQQEDSAVYLCASSLRRPGELFFGEGSRLTVL.

This clonotype came up many times. CDR3 in DNA: TGCAGTGCTAGATCACCGGGACAGGGGAACACTGAAGCTTTCTTT. Translation gives CSARSPGQGNTEAFF. The gene calls are TRBV20-1 and TRBJ1-1; 9 bases align to TRBD1. Trimming cost V 2 bases and J 1 base; bases outside gene matches: 5. This CDR3 is 15 amino acids long. Germline loops: CDR1 DFQATT, CDR2 SNEGSKA (reference sequence).

Ten or more counts support this clonotype. Here the CDR3 reads CSAWVTTDTQYF. CDR3 nucleotide sequence: TGCAGTGCGTGGGTGACAACGGATACGCAGTATTTT. The genes are TRBV20-1 and TRBJ2-3; no firm D call. The germline V gene encodes CDR1 DFQATT and CDR2 SNEGSKA (reference sequence). The germline V and J ends were trimmed by 6 bases and 6 bases, with 13 bases remaining between them. The CDR3 is 12 residues long.

This chain connects TRBV7-2 to TRBJ2-1, with TRBD2 identical over 11 bases. V dropped 4 bases and J dropped 6; count of bases not matched to a gene: 8. The CDR3 totals 16 residues. Germline assignment: CDR1 SGHTA and CDR2 FQGNSA. As DNA, the CDR3 is TGTGCCAGCAGCTCGCGAACTAGCGGGAGCCCCAATGAGCAGTTCTTC. It is translated as CASSSRTSGSPNEQFF. The full variable domain, its missing parts supplied by reference TRBV7-2 and TRBJ2-1, is GAGVSQSPSNKVTEKGKDVELRCDPISGHTALYWYRQSLGQGLEFLIYFQGNSAPDKSGLPSDRFSAERTGGSVSTLTIQRTQQEDSAVYLCASSSRTSGSPNEQFFGPGTRLTVL.

This clonotype was counted ten times or more. This chain links TRBV20-1 with TRBJ2-3, with a tentative D call TRBD2 (6 bases). V dropped 3 bases and J dropped 6 bases, with 7 bases sitting between them. Germline values: CDR1 DFQATT, CDR2 SNEGSKA (reference sequence). The CDR3 covers 11 residues. CDR3 loop: CSASRGDTQYF. CDR3 DNA sequence: TGCAGTGCTAGTCGGGGGGATACGCAGTATTTT.